This TCR beta chain was captured in a study of CXCR3-negative and CXCR3-positive naive CD8 T cells (dated by TCRdb to about 2019). Looking at the study overall: Roughly 140 million TRB reads were obtained in total, roughly 1.5 +/- 0.3 million reads per library. Diversity and physicochemical repertoire analyses were performed on about eleven donors pooled from two independent experiments. The TRBV-TRBJ cluster analysis covered naive subsets from 5 donors and memory cells from 3 donors. Study-level results and caveats: Both naive subsets had comparably high repertoire diversity, while memory CD8+ T cells had much lower repertoire diversity. Freshly isolated PBMCs were used for most assays because CXCR3 expression partially decreased after cryopreservation. Similar TRBV-TRBJ usage was shown by naive CXCR3-negative and CXCR3-positive cells from the same donor, whereas distinct patterns were shown by memory cells. Because surface CD5, which is linked to self-reactivity in mice, was comparable between the naive subsets, TCR interaction strength was also inferred from TRB CDR3 physicochemical properties. Compared with CXCR3-negative naive cells, CXCR3-positive naive cells had TRB CDR3s with higher hydrophobicity (lower Kidera factor 4), lower energy, and higher strength and volume indices.

The sample was run on a NextSeq 550. The Human TCR Profiling Kit (MiLaboratory) was used to make UMI-labeled 5' RACE TRB cDNA libraries. The full amount of extracted RNA was used for cDNA synthesis, and the full amount of resulting cDNA was used for PCR amplification. Libraries were prepared in parallel with an identical number of PCR cycles. The source study handled its data this way. About 52,000 +/- 9,100 unique UMI-labeled TRB cDNA molecules per library were extracted with MIGEC and MiXCR, with at least two reads per UMI required. An average of roughly 40,000 +/- 10,000 functional in-frame TRB CDR3 nucleotide clonotypes without stop codons was found per library. After downsampling to 5000 UMI-labeled TRB molecules per sample, diversity metrics such as normalized Shannon-Wiener and Chao1 were calculated in VDJtools. For the central five CDR3 residues, VDJtools calculated physicochemical properties weighted by clonotype size, namely interaction energy, strength, volume and Kidera factor 4. Once TCRdb had reprocessed the reads, it stored one entry per CDR3 protein sequence and supplied no DNA. For this entry, the V and J calls and clone size follow TCRdb and not the study's own pipeline. The sample has over 100,000 distinct CDR3 sequences on record. Just under 0.5% of the sample comes from the top ten.

CDR1 and CDR2 were assigned from the germline V gene (reference sequence) as DFQATT and SNEGSKA. The CDR3 numbers 18 residues from cysteine through phenylalanine. The DNA sequence is not available. Of note for this clonotype: It has no known antigen specificity.

Each CD8+ T cell subset was flow-sorted in triplicate, and approximately 280,000 cells per subset were placed directly into RLT lysis buffer. Naive CD8+ T cells were defined stringently as CD45RO-CCR7+CD27+CD95- to exclude memory contaminants. Peripheral blood mononuclear cells were isolated from buffy coats by standard density gradient centrifugation. A FACSAria III was used to flow-sort naive CXCR3-negative and CXCR3-positive CD8+ T cells. Total RNA was extracted from sorted cells with an RNeasy Mini Kit. This receptor chain uses TRBV20-1 and TRBJ2-1; TCRdb names TRBD2, which stays unverified in the absence of DNA. This receptor was identified in a human donor in good health. Some clones in this sample may be carry-over from other donors' samples. The sequencing input was naive CXCR3- CD8+ T cells from blood. The sample's cell subset or site label, in plain terms: CD45RO-CCR7+CD27+CD95- naive CD8+ T cells lacking CXCR3 (TNR3-). The CDR3 protein sequence reads: CSASDGGLSGRINNEQLF.